These 6 T cell receptor beta chains share one sample of origin, sequenced in a study of T cells in Graves' hyperthyroidism and ophthalmopathy. TCR beta CDR3 region amplification was performed from RNA transcripts. HTBI primers were used for first-round RT-PCR of the TCR CDR3. TCRdb reprocessed the multiplex PCR reads via MiXCR and lists one record per CDR3 protein. This sample has 300,000 or so distinct CDR3 sequences, with about a sixth found just once. The specimen sequenced was blood. The source is a woman aged 55-70 years with Graves' ophthalmopathy.

This clonotype has only a few counts. The V call is TRBV15, the J call TRBJ2-2, with 9 positions matching TRBD1. The CDR3 sequence is 15 residues long. J lost 4 bases, V lost 6 bases, and 6 bases had no gene match. CDR1 and CDR2 from the germline V gene are LNHNV and YYDKDF (reference sequence). The CDR3 DNA follows: TGTGCCACCAGTTCCGGGACAGGGATCACCGGGGAGCTGTTTTTT. This gives the protein CATSSGTGITGELFF. The full variable domain, rest sourced from reference TRBV15 and TRBJ2-2, is DAMVIQNPRYQVTQFGKPVTLSCSQTLNHNVMYWYQQKSSQAPKLLFHYYDKDFNNEADTPDNFQSRRPNTSFCFLDIRSPGLGDTAMYLCATSSGTGITGELFFGEGSRLTVL.

This clonotype was found a few times. The chain employs TRBV27 and TRBJ2-1; 7 bases match TRBD1. CDR3 length: 14 amino acids. Germline assignment: CDR1 MNHEY and CDR2 SMNVEV (reference sequence). Losses at the gene ends were 2 bases for V and 7 bases for J; bases not matched to a gene: 5. The CDR3 protein is CASSLRSRGNEQFF. As DNA, the CDR3 is TGTGCCAGCAGTTTAAGGTCCAGGGGGAATGAGCAGTTCTTC.

This clonotype has just a few counts. The genes are TRBV10-2 and TRBJ1-5; D is perhaps TRBD1 (5 bases). V lost 2 bases to trimming and J lost 2 bases, with 10 bases between them. Germline V lookup: CDR1 WSHSY, CDR2 SAAADI. The length of the CDR3 is 15 residues. The CDR3 protein is CASSEAGKGNQPQHF. CDR3 in DNA: TGCGCCAGCAGTGAGGCAGGGAAGGGCAATCAGCCCCAGCATTTT.

The V call is TRBV20-1, the J call TRBJ2-7; 11 nucleotides line up with TRBD2. The ends lost 1 base at V and 0 bases at J; junction bases unmatched: 11. The CDR3 length is 18 residues. In germline, CDR1 is DFQATT, CDR2 SNEGSKA (reference sequence). CDR3 in amino acids: CSARGELAGATSSYEQYF. The DNA of the CDR3 is TGCAGTGCTAGAGGGGAACTAGCGGGGGCCACCTCCTCCTACGAGCAGTACTTC.

This clonotype was counted many times. The chain combines TRBV18 with TRBJ2-2; D perhaps matches TRBD1 (6 bases). The V and J ends lost 4 bases and 6 bases respectively, with 15 bases between them. This CDR3 has 15 residues. From germline, CDR1 is KGHSH and CDR2 LQKENI. CDR3 DNA sequence: TGTGCCAGCTCACTGACCGTGAAGGGGGCCGGGGAGCTGTTTTTT. Amino acids: CASSLTVKGAGELFF.

V and J are TRBV19 and TRBJ2-7; 8 nucleotides align to TRBD2. The V gene's germline CDR1 is LNHDA and CDR2 SQIVND (reference sequence). V lost 4 bases to trimming and J lost 7 bases; unmatched junction nucleotides: 12. The CDR3 extends over 15 amino acids. The CDR3 spells CASSTAGGASGEQYF. CDR3 DNA sequence: TGTGCCAGTAGTACGGCCGGGGGGGCGTCGGGTGAGCAGTACTTC.